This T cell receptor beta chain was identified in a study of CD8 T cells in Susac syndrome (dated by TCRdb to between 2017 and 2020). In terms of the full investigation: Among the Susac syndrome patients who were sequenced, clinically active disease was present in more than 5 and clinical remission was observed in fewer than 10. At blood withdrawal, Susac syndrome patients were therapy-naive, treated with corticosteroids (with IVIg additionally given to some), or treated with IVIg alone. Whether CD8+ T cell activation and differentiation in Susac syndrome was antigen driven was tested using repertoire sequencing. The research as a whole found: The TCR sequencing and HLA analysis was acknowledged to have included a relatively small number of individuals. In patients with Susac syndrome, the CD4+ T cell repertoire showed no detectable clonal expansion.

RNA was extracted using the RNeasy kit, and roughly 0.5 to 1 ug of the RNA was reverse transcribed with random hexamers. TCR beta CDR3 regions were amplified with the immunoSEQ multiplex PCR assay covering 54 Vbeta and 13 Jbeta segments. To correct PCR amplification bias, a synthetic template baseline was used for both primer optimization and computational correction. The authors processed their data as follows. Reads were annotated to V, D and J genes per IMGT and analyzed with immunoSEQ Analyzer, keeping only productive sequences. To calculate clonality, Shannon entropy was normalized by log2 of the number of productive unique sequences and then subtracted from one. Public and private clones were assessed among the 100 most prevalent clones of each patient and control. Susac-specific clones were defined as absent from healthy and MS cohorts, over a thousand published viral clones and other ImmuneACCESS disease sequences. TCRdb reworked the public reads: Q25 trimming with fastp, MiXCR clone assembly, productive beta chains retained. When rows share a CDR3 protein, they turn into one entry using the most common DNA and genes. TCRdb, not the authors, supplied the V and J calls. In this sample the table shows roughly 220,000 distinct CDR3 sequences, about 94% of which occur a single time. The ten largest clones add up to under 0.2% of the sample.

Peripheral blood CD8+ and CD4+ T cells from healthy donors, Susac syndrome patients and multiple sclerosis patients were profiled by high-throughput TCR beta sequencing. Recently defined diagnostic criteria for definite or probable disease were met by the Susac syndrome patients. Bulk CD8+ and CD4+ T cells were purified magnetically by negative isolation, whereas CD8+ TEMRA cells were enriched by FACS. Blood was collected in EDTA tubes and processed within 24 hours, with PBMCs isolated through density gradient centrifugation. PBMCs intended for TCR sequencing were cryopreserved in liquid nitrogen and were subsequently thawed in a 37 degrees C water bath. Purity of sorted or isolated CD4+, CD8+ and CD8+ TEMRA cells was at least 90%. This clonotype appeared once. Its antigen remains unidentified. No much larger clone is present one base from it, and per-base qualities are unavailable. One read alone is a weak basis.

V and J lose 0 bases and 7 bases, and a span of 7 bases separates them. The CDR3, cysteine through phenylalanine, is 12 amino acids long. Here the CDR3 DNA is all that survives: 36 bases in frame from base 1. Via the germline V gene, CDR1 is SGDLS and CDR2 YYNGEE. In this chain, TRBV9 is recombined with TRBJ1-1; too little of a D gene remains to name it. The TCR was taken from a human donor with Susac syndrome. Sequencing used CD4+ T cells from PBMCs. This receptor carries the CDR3 CASSVVGGEAFF. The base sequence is TGTGCCAGCAGCGTAGTCGGCGGTGAAGCTTTCTTT.